These 15 T cell receptor beta chains were sequenced from one sample in a study of blood T cell repertoires in COVID-19. TCRdb keeps only in-frame clones here, not all; method: immunoSEQ multiplex PCR. Of roughly 190,000 clones in the sample, around 83% were seen once. Input material: peripheral blood. These receptors all come from a woman of 80 years or more in a cohort sampled during active or convalescent COVID-19.

This sequence joins TRBV6-5 and TRBJ1-1; 7 bases are shared with TRBD1. J lost 4 bases, V lost 5 bases, and 7 bases had no gene match. CDR1 is MNHEY and CDR2 is SVGAGI in the germline V gene. The CDR3 extends over 14 amino acids. For the CDR3, the DNA is TGTGCCAGCAGTATCGGGACAGTTCCCACTGAAGCTTTCTTT. This gives the protein CASSIGTVPTEAFF.

This clone was seen once. The chain joins TRBV5-6 to TRBJ2-7, with 7 positions matching TRBD1. The CDR3 covers 15 residues. Losses at the gene ends were 2 bases for V and 6 bases for J; bases not matched to a gene: 11. CDR1 SGHDT and CDR2 YYEEEE come from the germline V gene. DNA of the CDR3: TGTGCCAGCAGCTTTTTAGGGGGCGGGTTAGGCGAGCAGTACTTC. It translates to CASSFLGGGLGEQYF.

This sequence joins TRBV24-1 and TRBJ2-7; 8 nucleotides line up with TRBD1. J gave up 8 bases and V 8 bases, and 16 bases lay outside the gene matches. CDR3 length: 15 residues. Germline values: CDR1 KGHDR, CDR2 SFDVKD. CDR3 sequence (DNA): TGTGCCACCATTAATCCCGAGACAGGGGCTTTCCAGCAGTACGTC. The encoded protein is CATINPETGAFQQYV.

V is TRBV19 and J is TRBJ2-5; 8 bases match TRBD2. V lost 4 bases to trimming and J lost 1 base; unmatched junction nucleotides: 5. The CDR3 contains 15 residues. Germline V lookup: CDR1 LNHDA, CDR2 SQIVND (reference sequence). In DNA, the CDR3 is TGTGCCAGTAGTACCTGGACTAGCACCCAAGAGACCCAGTACTTC. Translation gives CASSTWTSTQETQYF. Full variable domain (missing parts from reference TRBV19 and TRBJ2-5): DGGITQSPKYLFRKEGQNVTLSCEQNLNHDAMYWYRQDPGQGLRLIYYSQIVNDFQKGDIAEGYSVSREKKESFPLTVTSAQKNPTAFYLCASSTWTSTQETQYFGPGTRLLVL.

J is TRBJ2-6 and V is TRBV15; perhaps TRBD1 as D (6 bases). V lost 0 bases and J 0 bases, leaving 9 bases between the germline ends. CDR1 LNHNV and CDR2 YYDKDF come from the germline V gene (reference sequence). This CDR3 has 17 residues. The CDR3 loop reads CATSRDTGRSGANVLTF. CDR3 DNA: TGTGCCACCAGCAGAGATACAGGGCGCTCTGGGGCCAACGTCCTGACTTTC.

The chain couples TRBV12-3 or TRBV12-4 to TRBJ2-3, with 12 bases that match TRBD1. The V segment lost 5 bases and the J segment 13 bases; nucleotides outside the gene matches: 7. This CDR3 spans 13 amino acids. In nucleotides, the CDR3 is TGTGCCAGCAGTCCCCGGGACAGGGGGCAGGAGTATTTT. This gives the protein CASSPRDRGQEYF.

The rearrangement links TRBV5-1 to TRBJ1-2; D perhaps matches TRBD1 (5 bases). The CDR3 runs 13 residues. Germline V gene lookup returns CDR1 SGHRS and CDR2 YFSETQ. With 5 bases removed from V and 4 bases from J, the gap between germline ends came to 12 bases. The CDR3 nucleotides are TGCGCCAGCAGGCTGGGGGAGGGCTATGGCTACACCTTC. Translation: CASRLGEGYGYTF.

V and J are TRBV9 and TRBJ1-2; D gene uncertain. There are 15 residues in the CDR3. From germline, CDR1 is SGDLS and CDR2 YYNGEE. V shed 4 bases and J shed 6 bases, with 19 bases lying between them. CDR3 sequence: CASSPAPGGLDGYTF. Here the CDR3 DNA reads TGTGCCAGCAGCCCCGCACCTGGAGGGCTAGATGGCTACACCTTC.

The V and J genes are TRBV6-2 or TRBV6-3 and TRBJ1-5; 7 bases line up with TRBD1. From germline, CDR1 is MNHEY and CDR2 SVGEGT. V lost 5 bases, J lost 5 bases, and 9 bases stayed unmatched. This CDR3 has 15 residues. The CDR3 is CASSGHEGAYQPQHF. Written as DNA, the CDR3 is TGTGCCAGCAGTGGACACGAGGGGGCATATCAGCCCCAGCATTTT.

CDR3 DNA: TGTGCCAGCAGTTTAGGGGCAGGGTTCGGCAATCAGCCCCAGCATTTT. This codes for CASSLGAGFGNQPQHF. V and J are TRBV27 and TRBJ1-5; D may be TRBD1 (5 bases). Trimming cost V 2 bases and J 2 bases, with 13 bases left between them. This CDR3 has 16 amino acids. Germline V gives CDR1 MNHEY, CDR2 SMNVEV (reference sequence).

The chain uses TRBV6-4 and TRBJ2-1; TRBD2 is a possible D gene (5 bases). The CDR3 runs 15 residues. V shed 3 bases and J shed 8 bases, with 17 bases lying between them. Germline V lookup: CDR1 MRHNA, CDR2 SNTAGT. CDR3 DNA: TGTGCCAGCAGTGAATCGCTAGCTGGTGGCGATGAGCAGTTCTTC. Protein: CASSESLAGGDEQFF.

The chain recombines TRBV25-1 with TRBJ1-1, with no clear D. Per germline, CDR1 MGHDK and CDR2 SYGVNS. Deletions cut 2 bases from V and 5 bases from J, with 9 bases between. The CDR3 length is 13 residues. CDR3 residues: CASSEREGTEAFF. As DNA, the CDR3 is TGTGCCAGCAGTGAACGCGAGGGTACTGAAGCTTTCTTT.

The V and J genes are TRBV7-9 and TRBJ1-5; D perhaps matches TRBD1 (6 bases). The CDR3 contains 15 residues. Trimming cost V 3 bases and J 9 bases, with 18 bases left between them. CDR1 and CDR2 from the germline V gene are SEHNR and FQNEAQ (reference sequence). DNA of the CDR3: TGTGCCAGCAGCTTTGGACCACAGGGAGCCTGGCCCCAGCATTTT. Translating it yields CASSFGPQGAWPQHF.

The chain recombines TRBV27 with TRBJ1-1, with 9 positions matching TRBD1. Trimming at V came to 5 bases and at J to 4 bases, leaving 2 bases not matched to a gene. Germline CDR1 is MNHEY and CDR2 is SMNVEV (reference sequence). This CDR3 region has 13 residues. DNA of the CDR3: TGTGCCAGCAGTACAGGGGGCTTCACTGAAGCTTTCTTT. Translation: CASSTGGFTEAFF.

The chain employs TRBV24-1 and TRBJ2-1, with 8 positions matching TRBD1. The CDR3 has 16 amino acids. Trimming cost V 0 bases and J 0 bases; bases outside gene matches: 0. CDR1 is KGHDR, CDR2 SFDVKD, per germline. In DNA form, the CDR3 reads TGTGCCACCAGTGATTTGACAGGGGGCTCCTACAATGAGCAGTTCTTC. It yields the protein CATSDLTGGSYNEQFF.